This TCR beta chain is from a study of blood T cell repertoires in COVID-19. Germline trimming cut 4 bases from V and 7 bases from J; bases unmatched to any gene: 7. The CDR3 has 14 residues. Germline CDR1 and CDR2: SGHRS and YFSETQ. Libraries were prepared by immunoSEQ multiplex PCR; TCRdb keeps only in-frame clonotypes and omits some of them. The data show about 100,000 clones, around 90% seen once. This clonotype originated in a man between 65 and 85 years old with acute or convalescent COVID-19. Material for sequencing was peripheral blood. The genes are TRBV5-1 and TRBJ2-2; 7 bases map to TRBD1. The CDR3 reads CASSLDRADGELFF. The CDR3 bases are TGCGCCAGCAGCCTTGACAGGGCAGACGGGGAGCTGTTTTTT.